The 7 T cell receptor beta chains listed next were all sequenced from one sample in a study of T-cell memory formation after mild COVID-19. From the 5' RACE reads, TCRdb called clonotypes with MiXCR, one entry per CDR3 protein. The sample shows hundreds of thousands of distinct CDR3 sequences, under 30% of them seen only once. The sample comprised PBMCs or a T cell subset sorted from them (not recorded which). These receptors originate from an adult woman who had mild COVID-19 (a few samples of this study predate the infection). Cell type and time point are not known.

This clonotype was counted only a few times. This chain connects TRBV24-1 to TRBJ2-3; unclear D gene. Germline CDR1 and CDR2: KGHDR and SFDVKD. The CDR3 is 14 amino acids. V gave up 5 bases and J gave up 2 bases, with 10 bases separating them. As DNA, the CDR3 is TGTGCCACCAGTGGATGGCAGGACACAGATACGCAGTATTTT. This sequence encodes CATSGWQDTDTQYF.

This clonotype came up a few times. For the CDR3, the DNA is TGTGCCAGCAGCTTAGCCCGGACAGGGGGCGCTTATGGCTACACCTTC. Its protein is CASSLARTGGAYGYTF. The rearrangement uses TRBV7-6 and TRBJ1-2; the match to TRBD1 covers 11 bases. Germline lookup yields CDR1 SGHVS and CDR2 FNYEAQ. Trimming took 0 bases from V and 5 from J; bases not matched to a gene: 5. This CDR3 has 16 amino acids.

Ten or more counts support this clonotype. The chain employs TRBV5-1 and TRBJ2-5, with 7 bases that match TRBD2. V lost 9 bases and J lost 5; bases outside the gene matches: 13. Germline V gives CDR1 SGHRS, CDR2 YFSETQ. There are 14 residues in the CDR3. CDR3 bases: TGCGCCACCGCCCTACTAGCGCCGAGGGAGACCCAGTACTTC. Residues: CATALLAPRETQYF.

The table lists this clonotype with many counts. The chain has TRBV12-3 or TRBV12-4 and TRBJ1-2, with D possibly TRBD1 on 5 matching bases. Deletions cut 6 bases from V and 0 bases from J, with 8 bases between. This CDR3 contains 13 residues. The CDR3 coding sequence is TGTGCCAGCAGCTCGACAGCTAACTATGGCTACACCTTC. It encodes CASSSTANYGYTF.

The chain uses TRBV7-9 and TRBJ2-3; TRBD2 matches 7 bases. The CDR3 consists of 15 residues. Losses at the gene ends were 4 bases for V and 4 bases for J; bases not matched to a gene: 8. The germline CDR1 and CDR2 sequences are SEHNR and FQNEAQ (reference sequence). This chain's CDR3 is CASSSWGRGADTQYF. The CDR3 DNA reads as TGTGCCAGCAGCTCGTGGGGGAGGGGCGCAGATACGCAGTATTTT.

This clonotype was recorded a few times. The chain carries TRBV25-1 and TRBJ2-2, with 12 bases that match TRBD2. The trim removed 6 bases at V and 9 bases at J, leaving 11 bases unmatched. Germline CDR1 MGHDK, CDR2 SYGVNS. The CDR3 contains 16 residues. The CDR3 coding sequence is TGTGCCAGCAGCCCGACTAGCGGGGGACCTACCCGGGAGCTGTTTTTT. This sequence encodes CASSPTSGGPTRELFF. The variable domain in full, completed from reference TRBV25-1 and TRBJ2-2, reads EADIYQTPRYLVIGTGKKITLECSQTMGHDKMYWYQQDPGMELHLIHYSYGVNSTEKGDLSSESTVSRIRTEHFPLTLESARPSHTSQYLCASSPTSGGPTRELFFGEGSRLTVL.

This chain uses TRBV14 with TRBJ1-1; D might be TRBD1 (6 bases). The CDR3 has 13 residues. The V end lost 10 bases, the J end lost 9 bases, and 21 bases lay between the germline ends. The germline gives CDR1 SGHDN, CDR2 FVKESK. Here the CDR3 DNA reads TGTGCCACGGTTTCCCCCGGACAGCGGAAAGCTTTCTTT. Its translation is CATVSPGQRKAFF.